This TCR beta chain was identified in a study of human T cells and chemical hapten exposure. Study observations and caveats: Relative to controls, expanded TCRs formed significantly more large CDR3 similarity clusters. Donors had alopecia, so their immune response may differ from healthy people's. Patch test score rose with PT1 expanded TCR count, significant at thresholds 8, 16 and 32, not 4.

This clonotype was observed a few times. Its antigen is not identified. Time point noted: pre-sensitization, week 0. Documented treatment: therapeutic diphenylcyclopropenone sensitization with weekly scalp DPC. Under the authors' procedure: Sample-level TCR yields exhibited a median of 95,638, with a range of roughly 20,000 to 750,000. TCRdb recomputed calls from the RACE reads with MiXCR, one row per CDR3 protein. The V and J calls follow TCRdb's processing rather than the paper's. The sample has some 330,000 distinct CDR3 sequences; over 5% are singletons. The germline V gene encodes CDR1 LGHDT and CDR2 YNNKEL (reference sequence). The CDR3 is 15 residues long. The ends were cut back, 2 bases at V and 0 bases at J, with 5 bases in the middle.

The chain carries TRBV3-1 and TRBJ2-6; no reliable D call. This sequence originates from a woman aged 18-29 years with alopecia areata. Some clones in this sample may be carry-over from other donors' samples. The sample in question was whole blood, obtained in connection with sensitization to the hapten diphenylcyclopropenone (DPC). CDR3 protein: CASSQRTSGANVLTF. CDR3 DNA: TGTGCCAGCAGCCAACGGACCTCTGGGGCCAACGTCCTGACTTTC.